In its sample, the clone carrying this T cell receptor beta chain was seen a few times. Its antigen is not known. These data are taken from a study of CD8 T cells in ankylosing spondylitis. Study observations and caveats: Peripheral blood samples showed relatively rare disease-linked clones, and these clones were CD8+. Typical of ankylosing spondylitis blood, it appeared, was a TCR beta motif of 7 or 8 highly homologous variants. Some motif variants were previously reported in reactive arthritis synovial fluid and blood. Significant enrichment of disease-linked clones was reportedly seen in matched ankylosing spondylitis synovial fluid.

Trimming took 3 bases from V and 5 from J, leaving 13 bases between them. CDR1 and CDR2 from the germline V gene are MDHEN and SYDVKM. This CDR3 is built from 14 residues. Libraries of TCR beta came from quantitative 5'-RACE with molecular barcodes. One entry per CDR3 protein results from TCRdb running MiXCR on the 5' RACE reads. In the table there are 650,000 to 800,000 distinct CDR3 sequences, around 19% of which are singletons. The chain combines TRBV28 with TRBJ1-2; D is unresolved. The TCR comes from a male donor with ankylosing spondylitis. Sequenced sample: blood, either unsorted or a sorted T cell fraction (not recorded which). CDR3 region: CASSFELTRYGYTF. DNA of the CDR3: TGTGCCAGCAGTTTTGAGCTTACACGTTATGGCTACACCTTC.